Listed here are 7 T cell receptor beta chains from one sample, sequenced in a study of cytomegalovirus exposure and HLA in healthy donors. The PCR was carried out with 60 Vbeta primers and 13 Jbeta primers. The data were produced by immunoSEQ multiplex PCR, yet TCRdb's version contains in-frame clones alone and is incomplete. The sample records some 120,000 clones, 55% to 75% being singletons. The specimen was PBMCs. These receptors came from a man in his thirties or forties in good health and CMV-seropositive.

This clone occurred a few times. The genes are TRBV12-5 and TRBJ1-1; possible D gene TRBD1, 6 bases. V shed 2 bases and J shed 0 bases, with 13 bases lying between them. The CDR3 has 16 amino acids. Germline CDR1 reads LGHNT; CDR2 reads FRNRAP. In DNA form, the CDR3 reads TGTGCTAGTGGTTTGCTACCAGGGACACTGAACACTGAAGCTTTCTTT. Its protein product is CASGLLPGTLNTEAFF. The entire variable domain, with the rest obtained from reference TRBV12-5 and TRBJ1-1, is as follows: DARVTQTPRHKVTEMGQEVTMRCQPILGHNTVFWYRQTMMQGLELLAYFRNRAPLDDSGMPKDRFSAEMPDATLATLKIQPSEPRDSAVYFCASGLLPGTLNTEAFFGQGTRLTVV.

The V and J genes are TRBV5-1 and TRBJ2-5; D is perhaps TRBD2 (6 bases). The germline V gene encodes CDR1 SGHRS and CDR2 YFSETQ. V gave up 4 bases and J gave up 1 base, with 11 bases separating them. The CDR3 is 14 amino acids. CDR3 nucleotide sequence: TGCGCCAGCAGCCAGATAGCGGTCCAAGAGACCCAGTACTTC. Translation: CASSQIAVQETQYF.

The chain employs TRBV19 and TRBJ1-1, with TRBD1 as a possible D gene (6 bases). V was clipped by 3 bases and J by 3 bases, with 8 bases between them. The CDR3 has 13 amino acids. From germline, CDR1 is LNHDA and CDR2 SQIVND (reference sequence). Here the CDR3 DNA reads TGTGCCAGTAGTATGGCAGGGGACACTGAAGCTTTCTTT. This sequence encodes CASSMAGDTEAFF.

The chain recombines TRBV7-2 with TRBJ2-7; TRBD1 is a possible D gene (6 bases). Germline loops: CDR1 SGHTA, CDR2 FQGNSA. Trimming took off 2 bases at V and 2 bases at J, with 13 bases between the two ends. The CDR3 extends over 15 amino acids. CDR3 region: CASSLSRDNPYEQYF. The CDR3 region has the DNA TGTGCCAGCAGCTTATCCCGGGACAATCCCTACGAGCAGTACTTC. The complete variable domain, with remaining parts taken from reference TRBV7-2 and TRBJ2-7, reads GAGVSQSPSNKVTEKGKDVELRCDPISGHTALYWYRQSLGQGLEFLIYFQGNSAPDKSGLPSDRFSAERTGGSVSTLTIQRTQQEDSAVYLCASSLSRDNPYEQYFGPGTRLTVT.

This clone was seen more than once but under ten times. The chain employs TRBV5-1 and TRBJ2-3; D is perhaps TRBD2 (7 bases). This CDR3 spans 15 amino acids. V was clipped by 4 bases and J by 3 bases, with 15 bases between them. CDR1 and CDR2 (germline): SGHRS, YFSETQ. The CDR3 is CASSRGDIETDTQYF. The CDR3 DNA reads TGCGCCAGCAGCCGGGGGGACATCGAGACAGATACGCAGTATTTT.

The gene calls are TRBV4-1 and TRBJ2-5; D possibly corresponds to TRBD2 (5 bases). V lost 1 base to trimming and J lost 11 bases, with 17 bases between them. Germline V gene sequence: CDR1 MGHRA, CDR2 YSYEKL. The CDR3 contains 14 residues. The CDR3 DNA reads as TGCGCCAGCAGCCAAGCCGGCAGACTACGAGAGCAGTACTTC. This codes for CASSQAGRLREQYF.

CDR3 nucleotide sequence: TGCGCCAGCAGCCCGGAGTCCTACGAGCAGTACTTC. It codes for CASSPESYEQYF. The V gene is TRBV5-1, the J gene TRBJ2-7; D is undetermined. Between the trimmed V and J ends, which lost 4 bases and 1 base, there was a span of 6 bases. Germline CDR1 reads SGHRS; CDR2 reads YFSETQ. The CDR3 consists of 12 residues.